Reported below is one T cell receptor (beta chain). This record belongs to a study of OX40 agonist ivuxolimab in advanced cancers. Measured with immunoSEQ multiplex PCR; TCRdb has only the in-frame clones, and not every one. The repertoire includes roughly 70,000 clones, roughly nine tenths of them detected once, and just over 2% sits in the top ten. Germline values: CDR1 SGHVS, CDR2 FQNEAQ. The CDR3 covers 15 residues. Deletions cut 2 bases from V and 3 bases from J, with 13 bases between. The sequence came from an adult with an advanced solid tumor such as melanoma, head and neck, liver or kidney cancer. Sequencing used CD4+ or CD8+ T cells sorted from blood, obtained in a trial of the OX40 agonist ivuxolimab. V usage is TRBV7-8 and J usage is TRBJ1-2; D might be TRBD1 (6 bases). The CDR3 sequence is CASSLLRGRDYGYTF. The CDR3 DNA follows: TGTGCCAGCAGCTTATTGCGGGGGCGAGACTATGGCTACACCTTC. Filled out from reference TRBV7-8 and TRBJ1-2, the complete variable domain reads GAGVSQSPRYKVAKRGQDVALRCDPISGHVSLFWYQQALGQGPEFLTYFQNEAQLDKSGLPSDRFFAERPEGSVSTLKIQRTQQEDSAVYLCASSLLRGRDYGYTFGSGTRLTVV.